This entry lists 25 T cell receptor beta chains sequenced from one sample in a study of T cell repertoires in cytomegalovirus infection. TCRdb re-derived calls from the reads in MiXCR, one entry per CDR3 protein. The data show around 630,000 distinct CDR3 sequences, 20% to 25% seen once. The source material was CD8+ T cells from PBMCs. The receptors shown here come from a human donor in good health (CMV status not recorded). Some clones in this sample may be carry-over from other donors' samples.

There are a few counts of this clonotype. The V call is TRBV12-5, the J call TRBJ2-6; D uncertain. V was cut by 2 bases and J by 4 bases, with 12 bases left in between. Germline V lookup: CDR1 LGHNT, CDR2 FRNRAP. The CDR3 is 16 residues long. CDR3 in amino acids: CASGLLQSLGANVLTF. The CDR3 nucleotides read TGTGCTAGTGGTTTGCTACAGTCTTTGGGGGCCAACGTCCTGACTTTC.

This clonotype has only a few counts. This rearrangement joins TRBV10-3 to TRBJ2-7; D is undetermined. Trimming removed 3 bases at V and 4 bases at J, with 7 bases between. The CDR3 length is 12 residues. Germline V gene data show CDR1 as ENHRY and CDR2 as SYGVKD. The CDR3 spells CAISEGGYEQYV. DNA of the CDR3: TGTGCCATCAGTGAAGGCGGATACGAGCAGTACGTC.

The rearrangement uses TRBV23-1 and TRBJ1-5; D is unresolved. TRBV23-1 is an ORF for which the function is uncertain. V lost 1 base to trimming and J lost 2 bases, with 24 bases between them. CDR3 length equals 20 residues. The CDR3 bases are TGCGCCAGCAGTCAATATACGGGCCCAAAGAGGAGTTTTGGCAATCAGCCCCAGCATTTT. This encodes CASSQYTGPKRSFGNQPQHF.

Turning to this clonotype: A much larger clonotype is one base distant, so this may be a read error. This chain joins TRBV7-9 and TRBJ2-1; 8 bases agree with TRBD2. Germline loops: CDR1 SEHNR, CDR2 FQNEAQ (reference sequence). The CDR3 contains 16 residues. The CDR3 nucleotides read TGTGCCAGCACCTTACCGCGGGAGGACTCCTACAATGAGCAGTTCTTC. It translates to CASTLPREDSYNEQFF.

This clonotype was counted only a few times. DNA for the CDR3: TGTGCCAGCTCACCACCAAGTTCACCCCTCCACTTT. Translation: CASSPPSSPLHF. J is TRBJ1-6 and V is TRBV18; D not certain. This CDR3 is 12 amino acids long. V lost 0 bases to trimming and J lost 9 bases, with 3 bases between them. Germline V gene sequence: CDR1 KGHSH, CDR2 LQKENI. The full variable domain, completed using reference TRBV18 and TRBJ1-6, is NAGVMQNPRHLVRRRGQEARLRCSPMKGHSHVYWYRQLPEEGLKFMVYLQKENIIDESGMPKERFSAEFPKEGPSILRIQQVVRGDSAAYFCASSPPSSPLHFGNGTRLTVT.

This chain connects TRBV6-5 to TRBJ2-5, with D perhaps TRBD1 or TRBD2 (7 bases each). Looked up from germline, CDR1 is MNHEY and CDR2 is SVGAGI. The V and J ends lost 6 bases and 2 bases respectively, with 16 bases between them. The CDR3 covers 15 residues. CDR3 protein: CASSPGGTDQETQYF. CDR3 bases: TGTGCCAGCAGCCCCGGGGGGACAGATCAAGAGACCCAGTACTTC.

This clonotype has a handful of counts. The chain combines TRBV9 with TRBJ2-7, with TRBD1 matching over 9 bases. The CDR3 has 16 amino acids. CDR1 is SGDLS, CDR2 YYNGEE, per germline. J was trimmed by 3 bases and V by 4 bases; bases with no gene match: 11. The CDR3 bases are TGTGCCAGCAGCCAAAACCCCACGGACAGGGGCTACGAGCAGTACTTC. Protein product: CASSQNPTDRGYEQYF.

In its sample, this clonotype was seen a few times. The J gene is TRBJ2-3, the V gene TRBV28; 7 bases agree with TRBD1. The CDR3 covers 17 residues. Germline CDR1 and CDR2: MDHEN and SYDVKM. The junction had 14 bases not matched to a gene; V was cut back by 3 bases and J by 5 bases. The CDR3 region has the DNA TGTGCCAGCAGTTTGGGTGACAGGGAAGGGGGAGAAGATACGCAGTATTTT. This translates into CASSLGDREGGEDTQYF.

This clonotype was found a few times. In DNA form, the CDR3 reads TGCAGCGTTGATATGGCTATAGGGGGGATGAACACTGAAGCTTTCTTT. Translation: CSVDMAIGGMNTEAFF. This sequence joins TRBV29-1 and TRBJ1-1; tentative D call: TRBD1 (6 bases). The CDR3 length is 16 residues. CDR1 is SQVTM and CDR2 is ANQGSEA in the germline V gene. Trimming removed 3 bases from V and 0 bases from J, with 17 bases in between.

The rearrangement joins TRBV5-1 to TRBJ2-5, with TRBD1 identical over 10 bases. The CDR3 spans 14 residues. With V trimmed by 6 bases and J by 3 bases, 5 bases remained unmatched. Germline V gene data show CDR1 as SGHRS and CDR2 as YFSETQ. The CDR3 here is CASNPGTGEETQYF. CDR3 coding DNA: TGCGCCAGCAACCCAGGGACAGGGGAAGAGACCCAGTACTTC.

This clonotype has a handful of counts. The rearrangement joins TRBV14 to TRBJ2-6; 7 bases line up with TRBD2. There are 16 residues in the CDR3. The germline V gene has CDR1 SGHDN and CDR2 FVKESK. Trimming cost V 4 bases and J 0 bases; bases outside gene matches: 3. CDR3 amino acids: CASSLPSGSGANVLTF. CDR3 nucleotide sequence: TGTGCCAGCAGCCTGCCTAGCGGCTCTGGGGCCAACGTCCTGACTTTC.

A few counts support this clonotype. This chain joins TRBV7-6 and TRBJ2-1; D tentatively reads TRBD1 or TRBD2 (6 bases each). This CDR3 has 14 residues. Trimming removed 4 bases at V and 6 bases at J, with 13 bases between. The germline V gene encodes CDR1 SGHVS and CDR2 FNYEAQ. The CDR3 nucleotides are TGTGCCAGCAGCTCGCGGGACACCTTCAATGAGCAGTTCTTC. As protein: CASSSRDTFNEQFF.

This clonotype was detected a few times. This rearrangement joins TRBV11-2 to TRBJ2-1; 9 nucleotides align to TRBD2. Germline CDR1 is SGHAT and CDR2 is FQNNGV. The CDR3 spans 15 residues. V lost 3 bases to trimming and J lost 5 bases; unmatched junction nucleotides: 5. In DNA, the CDR3 is TGTGCCAGCAGCTTCTCTCTAGCGGGGAACAATGAGCAGTTCTTC. This encodes CASSFSLAGNNEQFF.

This clonotype was found many times. This chain uses TRBV4-1 with TRBJ2-1, with 9 bases aligning to TRBD2. Germline CDR1 MGHRA, CDR2 YSYEKL. CDR3 length: 18 amino acids. With V trimmed by 4 bases and J by 8 bases, 18 bases remained unmatched. For the CDR3, the DNA is TGCGCCAGCAGCCGAGAACACCCGGGACTAGCATTGATGGATGAGCAGTTCTTC. This codes for CASSREHPGLALMDEQFF.

CDR3 sequence (DNA): TGTGCCAGCAACGGGGGTACCTCCTACGAGCAGTACTTC. This translates into CASNGGTSYEQYF. The rearrangement uses TRBV2 and TRBJ2-7; weak D call: TRBD2 (6 bases). The ends were cut back, 7 bases at V and 0 bases at J, with 10 bases in the middle. Per germline, CDR1 SNHLY and CDR2 FYNNEI. The CDR3 is 13 residues long.

The table lists this clonotype with a few counts. The V gene is TRBV7-6, the J gene TRBJ2-7; D remains ambiguous. CDR3 length: 13 residues. The V and J ends lost 5 bases and 4 bases respectively, with 12 bases between them. From germline, CDR1 is SGHVS and CDR2 FNYEAQ. In nucleotides, the CDR3 is TGTGCCAGCAGCCAACACTTCGGTTACGAGCAGTACGTC. Its protein is CASSQHFGYEQYV.

The table lists this clonotype with many counts. The chain employs TRBV12-3 or TRBV12-4 and TRBJ2-3; TRBD2 aligns across 7 bases. The V gene end was trimmed by 6 bases and the J gene end by 2 bases; junction bases not matched to a gene: 8. This CDR3 spans 15 amino acids. The CDR3 here is CASSHGGGLTDTQYF. The CDR3 DNA reads as TGTGCCAGCAGCCATGGGGGGGGACTCACAGATACGCAGTATTTT.

The rearrangement links TRBV6-5 to TRBJ1-1, with TRBD1 as a possible D gene (5 bases). V lost 7 bases and J 0 bases, leaving 15 bases between the germline ends. CDR1 and CDR2 from the germline V gene are MNHEY and SVGAGI. The CDR3 sequence is 15 residues long. CDR3 DNA: TGTGCCAGCACCTACGGGGACTTCATGAACACTGAAGCTTTCTTT. It translates to CASTYGDFMNTEAFF.

The CDR3 DNA follows: TGTGCCAGCAGTGCCCCCCTGGGACTAGCGGGGGATTACGAGCAGTACGTC. This codes for CASSAPLGLAGDYEQYV. The gene calls are TRBV28 and TRBJ2-7, with TRBD2 matching 14 bases. Germline V gene data show CDR1 as MDHEN and CDR2 as SYDVKM. The CDR3 is 17 residues long. Trimming cost V 5 bases and J 4 bases; bases outside gene matches: 10.

This clonotype has only a few counts. The CDR3 nucleotides are TGTGCCAGCAGTTCTTTGGGGACAGGGTATTTTTTCTACAATGAGCAGTTCTTC. Translated: CASSSLGTGYFFYNEQFF. The chain uses TRBV6-5 and TRBJ2-1; 9 bases align to TRBD1. The ends lost 4 bases at V and 3 bases at J; junction bases unmatched: 13. The CDR3 is made up of 18 amino acids. Germline-derived CDR1 and CDR2 are MNHEY and SVGAGI.

Ten or more counts support this clonotype. This chain links TRBV7-6 with TRBJ2-5, with TRBD1 matching 8 bases. Germline CDR1 is SGHVS and CDR2 is FNYEAQ. The junction had 9 bases not matched to a gene; V was cut back by 1 base and J by 2 bases. The CDR3 covers 17 residues. The CDR3 DNA reads as TGTGCCAGCAGCTTAGAGATGGGACAGGCGACTCAAGAGACCCAGTACTTC. It is translated as CASSLEMGQATQETQYF. Drawing the rest from reference TRBV7-6 and TRBJ2-5, the complete variable domain is GAGVSQSPRYKVTKRGQDVALRCDPISGHVSLYWYRQALGQGPEFLTYFNYEAQQDKSGLPNDRFSAERPEGSISTLTIQRTEQRDSAMYRCASSLEMGQATQETQYFGPGTRLLVL.

The sample holds a few counts of this clonotype. DNA of the CDR3: TGTGCCAGCAGCTTACCGGGACAGATCCTGTCCAAAAACATTCAGTACTTC. Its protein is CASSLPGQILSKNIQYF. The chain has TRBV7-9 and TRBJ2-4, with 7 nucleotides matching TRBD1. With 2 bases clipped from V and 2 bases from J, the junction kept 9 bases outside the gene matches. The CDR3 is 17 amino acids. The V gene's germline CDR1 is SEHNR and CDR2 FQNEAQ (reference sequence).

The gene calls are TRBV12-5 and TRBJ2-2, with D hard to call. Germline CDR1 reads LGHNT; CDR2 reads FRNRAP. The CDR3 is 16 residues long. V gave up 3 bases and J gave up 0 bases, with 11 bases separating them. The DNA of the CDR3 is TGTGCTAGTGGTTTCGTAGTCCGCGCGAACACCGGGGAGCTGTTTTTT. Amino acid sequence: CASGFVVRANTGELFF.

The chain joins TRBV20-1 to TRBJ2-2, with D possibly matching TRBD2 (5 bases). With 6 bases removed from V and 5 bases from J, the gap between germline ends came to 13 bases. The germline CDR1 and CDR2 sequences are DFQATT and SNEGSKA (reference sequence). The CDR3 contains 13 residues. CDR3 nucleotide sequence: TGCAGTGCCGTCCATTCGGGAACCGGGGAGCTGTTTTTT. Translating it yields CSAVHSGTGELFF.

This clonotype was counted a single time. The chain employs TRBV2 and TRBJ2-5, with a weak D call TRBD2 (5 bases). The CDR3 totals 17 residues. The germline V and J ends were trimmed by 10 bases and 2 bases, with 26 bases remaining between them. Germline CDR1 is SNHLY and CDR2 is FYNNEI. The CDR3 coding sequence is TGTGCCACCGGCAGACCCTCTTTTGGGAGAGCGCAAGAGACCCAGTACTTC. Translated, it gives CATGRPSFGRAQETQYF.